This T cell receptor (beta chain) originates from a study of control samples from healthy donors and cancer patients. The CDR3 consists of 14 residues. The germline gives CDR1 SEHNR, CDR2 FQNEAQ (reference sequence). Trimming removed 3 bases at V and 4 bases at J, with 12 bases between. Profiled with immunoSEQ multiplex PCR; TCRdb holds only in-frame clones, not every one. The sample lists some 150,000 clones, approximately 94% occurring once. This sequence joins TRBV7-9 and TRBJ1-1, with D maybe TRBD1 (5 bases). This receptor was taken from a man in his 60s with colorectal cancer. The sequenced material came from PBMCs. The DNA of the CDR3 is TGTGCCAGCAGCTTTCCAGGGAAAGCCACTGAAGCTTTCTTT. This gives the protein CASSFPGKATEAFF. Variable domain in full (rest from reference TRBV7-9 and TRBJ1-1): DTGVSQNPRHKITKRGQNVTFRCDPISEHNRLYWYRQTLGQGPEFLTYFQNEAQLEKSRLLSDRFSAERPKGSFSTLEIQRTEQGDSAMYLCASSFPGKATEAFFGQGTRLTVV.